The sequence of this T cell receptor (beta chain) was determined in a study of type 1 regulatory T cells. Whole-study context: This in vitro CD4 product, T-allo10, is enriched for Tr1 cells and alloantigen-specific.

For this clonotype: Its target is not known.

Graft donor-derived T-allo10 cells were described as host-alloantigen-specific, anergic, and alloantigen-specifically suppressive. Using its own MiXCR run on the reads, TCRdb lists one record per CDR3 protein. The sample yields roughly 25,000 distinct CDR3 sequences, roughly two thirds seen once. Per the germline V gene, CDR1 is MNHEY and CDR2 is SMNVEV (reference sequence). V shed 6 bases and J shed 4 bases, with 15 bases lying between them. The CDR3 covers 14 residues. The sequenced sample was cultured T cells, either the whole culture or a sorted T cell fraction (not recorded which). Subset specified: Tr1-enriched cell product generated in vitro against host alloantigens. J is TRBJ1-1 and V is TRBV27, with D unresolved. The clonotype originates from a human donor in good health. This chain's CDR3 is CASSPSVRSTEAFF. CDR3 DNA sequence: TGTGCCAGCAGCCCGAGTGTGAGGAGCACTGAAGCTTTCTTT.